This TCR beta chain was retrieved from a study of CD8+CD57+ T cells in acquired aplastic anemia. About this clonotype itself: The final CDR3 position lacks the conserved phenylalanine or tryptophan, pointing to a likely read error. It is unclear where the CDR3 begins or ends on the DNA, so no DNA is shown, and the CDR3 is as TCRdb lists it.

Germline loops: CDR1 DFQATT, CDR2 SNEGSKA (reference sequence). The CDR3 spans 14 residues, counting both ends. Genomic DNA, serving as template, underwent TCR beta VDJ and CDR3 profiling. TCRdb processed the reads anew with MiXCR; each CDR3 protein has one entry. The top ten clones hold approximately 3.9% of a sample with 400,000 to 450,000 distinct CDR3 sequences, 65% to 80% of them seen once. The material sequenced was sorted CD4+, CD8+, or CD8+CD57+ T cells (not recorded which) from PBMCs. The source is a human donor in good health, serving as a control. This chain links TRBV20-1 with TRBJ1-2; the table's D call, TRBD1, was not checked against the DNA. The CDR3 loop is CSAHQGDGNNGYTL.